The clone carrying this TCR beta chain turned up a few times. Its antigen is unidentified. The data were taken from a study of T cells after yellow fever vaccination. The study, taken as a whole, reports: Weaker in magnitude, the secondary response showed a faster peak on day 5 versus 15. Any FACS-sorted repertoire could hold abundant clonotypes that contaminate it from the bulk population.

Germline CDR1 and CDR2: MNHEY and SVGAGI. V was clipped by 4 bases and J by 3 bases; unmatched bases: 10. CDR3 length equals 16 residues. 5'RACE template switching added a universal primer site and UMIs to TCR cDNA. TCRdb passed the 5' RACE reads through MiXCR, listing each CDR3 protein once. This sample has around 610,000 distinct CDR3 sequences; around an eighth occur once, and the top ten carry more than 12%. This receptor was obtained from a man aged 25 to 40 who received the YFV17D yellow fever vaccine. V is TRBV6-5 and J is TRBJ2-3, with 7 bases matching TRBD2. The sample in question was PBMCs, obtained on the day of the yellow fever booster vaccination. CDR3 DNA sequence: TGTGCCAGCAGTTTCGGGCCCCCAGCGGGAACAGATACGCAGTATTTT. Its protein product is CASSFGPPAGTDTQYF.